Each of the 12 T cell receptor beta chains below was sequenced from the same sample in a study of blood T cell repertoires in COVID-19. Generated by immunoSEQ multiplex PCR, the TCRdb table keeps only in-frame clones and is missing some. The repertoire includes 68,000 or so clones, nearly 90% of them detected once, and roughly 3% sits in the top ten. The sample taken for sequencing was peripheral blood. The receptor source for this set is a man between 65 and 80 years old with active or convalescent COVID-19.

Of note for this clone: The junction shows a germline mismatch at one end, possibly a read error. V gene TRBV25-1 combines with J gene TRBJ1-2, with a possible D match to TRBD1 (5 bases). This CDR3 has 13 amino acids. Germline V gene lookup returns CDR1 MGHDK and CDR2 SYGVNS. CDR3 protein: CASSESTGYGHTF. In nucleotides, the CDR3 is TGTGCCAGCAGTGAATCCACAGGCTATGGCCACACCTTC.

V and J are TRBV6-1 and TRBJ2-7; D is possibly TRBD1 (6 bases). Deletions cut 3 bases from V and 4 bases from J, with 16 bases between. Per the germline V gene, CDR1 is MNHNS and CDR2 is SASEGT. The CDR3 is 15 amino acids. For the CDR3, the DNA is TGTGCCAGCAGTGAGACAACAGGGAGCCAATACGAGCAGTACTTC. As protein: CASSETTGSQYEQYF.

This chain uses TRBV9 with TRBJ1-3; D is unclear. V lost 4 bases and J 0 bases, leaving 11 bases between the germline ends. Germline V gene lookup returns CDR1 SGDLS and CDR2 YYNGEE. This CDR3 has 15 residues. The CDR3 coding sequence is TGTGCCAGCAGCTACAACCAGGCCTCTGGAAACACCATATATTTT. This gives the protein CASSYNQASGNTIYF.

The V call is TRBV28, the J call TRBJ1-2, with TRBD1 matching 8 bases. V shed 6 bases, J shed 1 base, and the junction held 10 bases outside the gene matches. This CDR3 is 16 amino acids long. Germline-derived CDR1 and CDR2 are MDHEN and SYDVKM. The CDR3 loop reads CASRGTGEPDNYGYTF. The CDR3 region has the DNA TGTGCCAGCAGAGGGACAGGAGAACCTGATAACTATGGCTACACCTTC.

This chain's CDR3 is CASSIARGRGGEQFF. CDR3 nucleotides: TGTGCCAGTAGTATAGCCAGGGGGCGCGGGGGTGAGCAGTTCTTC. This sequence joins TRBV19 and TRBJ2-1, with a tentative D call TRBD1 (8 bases). V shed 1 base and J shed 9 bases, with 16 bases lying between them. Germline V gives CDR1 LNHDA, CDR2 SQIVND (reference sequence). The CDR3 is 15 residues long.

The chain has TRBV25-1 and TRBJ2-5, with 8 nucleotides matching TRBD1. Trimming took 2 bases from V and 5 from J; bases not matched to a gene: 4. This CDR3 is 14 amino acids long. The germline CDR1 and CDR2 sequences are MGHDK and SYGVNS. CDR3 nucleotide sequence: TGTGCCAGCAGTGAACCAGGGGGCTTTGAGACCCAGTACTTC. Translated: CASSEPGGFETQYF.

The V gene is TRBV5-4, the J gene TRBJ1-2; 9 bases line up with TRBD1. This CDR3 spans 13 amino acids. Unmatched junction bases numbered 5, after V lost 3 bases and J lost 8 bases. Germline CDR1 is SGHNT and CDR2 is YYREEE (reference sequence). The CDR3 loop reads CASSYDRGNGYTF. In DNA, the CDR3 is TGTGCCAGCAGCTATGACAGGGGGAACGGCTACACCTTC.

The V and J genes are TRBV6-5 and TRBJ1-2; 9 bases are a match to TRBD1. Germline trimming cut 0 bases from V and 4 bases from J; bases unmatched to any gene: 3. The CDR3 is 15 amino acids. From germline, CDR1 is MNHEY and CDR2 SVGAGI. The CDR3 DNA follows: TGTGCCAGCAGTTACTCGGGGGACAGGGTCTATGGCTACACCTTC. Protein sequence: CASSYSGDRVYGYTF.

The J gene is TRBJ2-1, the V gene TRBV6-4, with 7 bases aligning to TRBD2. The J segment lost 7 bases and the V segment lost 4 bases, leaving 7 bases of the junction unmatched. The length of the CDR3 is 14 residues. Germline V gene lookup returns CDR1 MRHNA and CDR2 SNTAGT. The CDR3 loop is CASSVGWGGNEQFF. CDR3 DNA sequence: TGTGCCAGCAGTGTTGGTTGGGGGGGAAATGAGCAGTTCTTC.

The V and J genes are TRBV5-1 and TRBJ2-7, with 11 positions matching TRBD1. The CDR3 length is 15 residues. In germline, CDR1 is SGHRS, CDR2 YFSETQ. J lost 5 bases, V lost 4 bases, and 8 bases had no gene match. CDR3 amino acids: CASSPLGQGANEQYF. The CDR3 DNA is TGCGCCAGCAGCCCCCTAGGACAGGGGGCCAACGAGCAGTACTTC.

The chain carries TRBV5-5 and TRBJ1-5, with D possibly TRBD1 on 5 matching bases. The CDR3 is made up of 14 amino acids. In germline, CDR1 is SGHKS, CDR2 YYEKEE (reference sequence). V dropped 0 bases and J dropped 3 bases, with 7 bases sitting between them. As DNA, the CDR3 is TGTGCCAGCAGCTTGGACAGGTACAATCAGCCCCAGCATTTT. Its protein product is CASSLDRYNQPQHF.

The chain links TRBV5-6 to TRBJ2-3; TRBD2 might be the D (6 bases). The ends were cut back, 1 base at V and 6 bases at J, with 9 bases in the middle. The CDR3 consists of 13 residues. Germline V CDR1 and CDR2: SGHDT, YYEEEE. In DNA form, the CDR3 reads TGTGCCAGCAGCTTGTATGGGGGGGATACGCAGTATTTT. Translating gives CASSLYGGDTQYF.